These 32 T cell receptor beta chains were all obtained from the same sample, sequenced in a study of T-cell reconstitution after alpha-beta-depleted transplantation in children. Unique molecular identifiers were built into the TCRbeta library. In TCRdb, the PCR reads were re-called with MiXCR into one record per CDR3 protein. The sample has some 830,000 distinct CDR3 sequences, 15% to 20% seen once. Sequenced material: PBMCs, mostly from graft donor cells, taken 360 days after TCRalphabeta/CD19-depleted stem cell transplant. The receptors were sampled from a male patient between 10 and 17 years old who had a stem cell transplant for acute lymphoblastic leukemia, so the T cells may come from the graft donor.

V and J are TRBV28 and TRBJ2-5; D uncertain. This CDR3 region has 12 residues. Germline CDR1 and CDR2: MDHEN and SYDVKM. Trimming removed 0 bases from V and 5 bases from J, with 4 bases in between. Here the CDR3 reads CASSLWDETQYF. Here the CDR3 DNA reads TGTGCCAGCAGTTTATGGGACGAGACCCAGTACTTC. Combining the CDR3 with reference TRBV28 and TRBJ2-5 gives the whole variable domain DVKVTQSSRYLVKRTGEKVFLECVQDMDHENMFWYRQDPGLGLRLIYFSYDVKMKEKGDIPEGYSVSREKKERFSLILESASTNQTSMYLCASSLWDETQYFGPGTRLLVL.

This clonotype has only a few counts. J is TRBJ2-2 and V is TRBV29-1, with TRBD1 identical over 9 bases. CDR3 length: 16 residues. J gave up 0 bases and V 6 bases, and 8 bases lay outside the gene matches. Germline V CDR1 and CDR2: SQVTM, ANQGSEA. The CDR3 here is CSVRPGTGPNTGELFF. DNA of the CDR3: TGCAGCGTCCGCCCCGGGACAGGGCCGAACACCGGGGAGCTGTTTTTT.

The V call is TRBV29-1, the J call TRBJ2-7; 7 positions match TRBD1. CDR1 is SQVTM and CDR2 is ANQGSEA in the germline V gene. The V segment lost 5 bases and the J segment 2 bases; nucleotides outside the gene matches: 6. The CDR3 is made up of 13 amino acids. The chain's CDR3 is CSVYRDSTYEQYF. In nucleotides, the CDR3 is TGCAGCGTTTACCGGGACAGCACCTACGAGCAGTACTTC.

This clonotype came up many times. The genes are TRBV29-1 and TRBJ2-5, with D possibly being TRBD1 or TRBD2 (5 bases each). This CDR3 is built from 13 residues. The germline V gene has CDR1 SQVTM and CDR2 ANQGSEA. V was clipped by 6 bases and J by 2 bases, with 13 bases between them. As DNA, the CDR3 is TGCAGCGTCGTATCGAGGGGACAAGAGACCCAGTACTTC. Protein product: CSVVSRGQETQYF.

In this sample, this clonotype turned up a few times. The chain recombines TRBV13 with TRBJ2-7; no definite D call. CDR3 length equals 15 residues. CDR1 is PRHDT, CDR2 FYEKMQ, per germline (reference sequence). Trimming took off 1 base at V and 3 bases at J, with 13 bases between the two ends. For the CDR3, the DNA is TGTGCCAGCAGCTTAGCCTTCGGCAGGAGCTACGAGCAGTACTTC. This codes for CASSLAFGRSYEQYF.

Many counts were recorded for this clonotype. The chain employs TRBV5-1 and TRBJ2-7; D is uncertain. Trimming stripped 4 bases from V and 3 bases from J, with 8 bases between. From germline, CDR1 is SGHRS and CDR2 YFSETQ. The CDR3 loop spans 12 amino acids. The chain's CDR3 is CASSGIDYEQYF. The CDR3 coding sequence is TGCGCCAGCAGCGGCATAGACTACGAGCAGTACTTC.

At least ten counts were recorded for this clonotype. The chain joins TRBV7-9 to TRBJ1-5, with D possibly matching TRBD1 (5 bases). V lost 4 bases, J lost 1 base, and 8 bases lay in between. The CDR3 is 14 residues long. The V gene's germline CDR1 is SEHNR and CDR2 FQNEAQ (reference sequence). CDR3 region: CASSSQGSNQPQHF. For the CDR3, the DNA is TGTGCCAGCAGCTCCCAGGGCAGCAATCAGCCCCAGCATTTT.

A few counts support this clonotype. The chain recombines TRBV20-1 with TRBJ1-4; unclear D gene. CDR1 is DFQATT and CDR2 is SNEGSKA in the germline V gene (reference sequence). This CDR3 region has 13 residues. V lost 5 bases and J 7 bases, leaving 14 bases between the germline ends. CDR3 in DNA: TGCAGTGCTCCTGTGGGGAGTGGTGAAAAACTGTTTTTT. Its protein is CSAPVGSGEKLFF.

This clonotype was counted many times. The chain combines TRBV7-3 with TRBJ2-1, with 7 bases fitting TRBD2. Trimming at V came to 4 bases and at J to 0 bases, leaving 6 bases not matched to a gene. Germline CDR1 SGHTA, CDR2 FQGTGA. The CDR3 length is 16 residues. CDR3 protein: CASSSTSASSYNEQFF. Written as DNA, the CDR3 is TGTGCCAGCAGCTCCACTAGCGCGAGCTCCTACAATGAGCAGTTCTTC. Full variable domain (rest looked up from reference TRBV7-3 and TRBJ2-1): GAGVSQTPSNKVTEKGKYVELRCDPISGHTALYWYRQSLGQGPEFLIYFQGTGAADDSGLPNDRFFAVRPEGSVSTLKIQRTERGDSAVYLCASSSTSASSYNEQFFGPGTRLTVL.

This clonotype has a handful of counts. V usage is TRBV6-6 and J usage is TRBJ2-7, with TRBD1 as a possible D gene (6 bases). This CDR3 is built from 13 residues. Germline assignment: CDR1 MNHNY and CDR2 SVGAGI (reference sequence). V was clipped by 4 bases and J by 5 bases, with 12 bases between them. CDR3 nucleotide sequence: TGTGCCAGCAGTTCTACAGGGTACCACGAGCAGTACTTC. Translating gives CASSSTGYHEQYF.

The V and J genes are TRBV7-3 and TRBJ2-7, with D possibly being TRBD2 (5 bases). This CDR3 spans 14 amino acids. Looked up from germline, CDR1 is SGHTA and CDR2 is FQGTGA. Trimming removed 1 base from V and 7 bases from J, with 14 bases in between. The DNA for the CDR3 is TGTGCCAGCAGCTTAATCGGCCCCAGCGGAGAGCAGTACTTC. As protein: CASSLIGPSGEQYF.

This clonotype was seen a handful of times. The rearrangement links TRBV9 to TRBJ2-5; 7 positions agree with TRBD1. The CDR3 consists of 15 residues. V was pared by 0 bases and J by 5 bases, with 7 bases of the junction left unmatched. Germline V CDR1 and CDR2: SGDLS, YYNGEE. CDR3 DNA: TGTGCCAGCAGCGTAGACCCCGGGGACAGCGAGACCCAGTACTTC. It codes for CASSVDPGDSETQYF. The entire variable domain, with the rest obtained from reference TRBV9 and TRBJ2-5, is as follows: DSGVTQTPKHLITATGQRVTLRCSPRSGDLSVYWYQQSLDQGLQFLIQYYNGEERAKGNILERFSAQQFPDLHSELNLSSLELGDSALYFCASSVDPGDSETQYFGPGTRLLVL.

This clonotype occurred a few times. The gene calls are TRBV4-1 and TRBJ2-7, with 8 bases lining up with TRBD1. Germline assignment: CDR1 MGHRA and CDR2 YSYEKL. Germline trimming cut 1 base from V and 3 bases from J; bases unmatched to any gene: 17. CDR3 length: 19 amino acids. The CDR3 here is CASSQVWGWAGGAIYEQYF. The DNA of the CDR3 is TGCGCCAGCAGCCAAGTTTGGGGTTGGGCAGGGGGCGCAATCTACGAGCAGTACTTC.

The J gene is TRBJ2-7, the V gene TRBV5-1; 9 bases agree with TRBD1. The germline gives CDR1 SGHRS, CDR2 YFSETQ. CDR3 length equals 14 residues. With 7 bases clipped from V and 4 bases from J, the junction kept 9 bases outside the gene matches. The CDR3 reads CASALGQGKYEQYF. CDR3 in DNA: TGCGCCAGCGCCCTCGGACAGGGGAAATACGAGCAGTACTTC.

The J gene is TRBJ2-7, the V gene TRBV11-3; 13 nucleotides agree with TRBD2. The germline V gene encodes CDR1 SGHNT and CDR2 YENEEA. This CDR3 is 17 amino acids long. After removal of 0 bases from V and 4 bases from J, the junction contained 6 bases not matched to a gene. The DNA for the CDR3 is TGTGCCAGCAGCTTAGATCCGGGACTAGCGGGAATGTACGAGCAGTACTTC. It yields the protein CASSLDPGLAGMYEQYF.

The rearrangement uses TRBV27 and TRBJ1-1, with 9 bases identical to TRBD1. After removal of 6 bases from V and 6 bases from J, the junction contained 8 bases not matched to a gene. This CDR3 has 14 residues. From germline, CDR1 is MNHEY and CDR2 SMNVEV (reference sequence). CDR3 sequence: CASSRGQGFAEAFF. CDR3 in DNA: TGTGCCAGCAGCCGCGGACAGGGGTTTGCTGAAGCTTTCTTT.

DNA for the CDR3: TGTGCCAGCAGGGGAAGCGGGAGGGCCTCCTACGAGCAGTACTTC. It encodes CASRGSGRASYEQYF. J is TRBJ2-7 and V is TRBV6-2 or TRBV6-3; 10 bases are a match to TRBD2. The V gene end was trimmed by 6 bases and the J gene end by 0 bases; junction bases not matched to a gene: 5. The CDR3 totals 15 residues. Germline assignment: CDR1 MNHEY and CDR2 SVGEGT.

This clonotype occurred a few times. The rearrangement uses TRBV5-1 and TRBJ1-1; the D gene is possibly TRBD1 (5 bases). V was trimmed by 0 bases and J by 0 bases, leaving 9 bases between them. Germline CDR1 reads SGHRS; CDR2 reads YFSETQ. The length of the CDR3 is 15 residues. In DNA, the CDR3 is TGCGCCAGCAGCTTGGAGAACAGGTTGAACACTGAAGCTTTCTTT. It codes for CASSLENRLNTEAFF.

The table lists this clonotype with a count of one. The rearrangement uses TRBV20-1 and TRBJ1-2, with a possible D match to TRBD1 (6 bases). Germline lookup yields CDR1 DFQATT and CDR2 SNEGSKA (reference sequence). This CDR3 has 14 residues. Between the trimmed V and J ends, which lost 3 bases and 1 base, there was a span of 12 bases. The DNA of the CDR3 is TGCAGTGCTAGGGGCCAGGGGATTAACTATGGCTACACCTTC. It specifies CSARGQGINYGYTF.

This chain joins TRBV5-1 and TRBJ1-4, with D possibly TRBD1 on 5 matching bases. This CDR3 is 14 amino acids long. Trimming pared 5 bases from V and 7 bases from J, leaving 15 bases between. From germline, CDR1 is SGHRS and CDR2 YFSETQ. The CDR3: CASSLASGSEKLFF. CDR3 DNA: TGCGCCAGCAGTCTGGCGTCAGGGAGTGAAAAACTGTTTTTT.

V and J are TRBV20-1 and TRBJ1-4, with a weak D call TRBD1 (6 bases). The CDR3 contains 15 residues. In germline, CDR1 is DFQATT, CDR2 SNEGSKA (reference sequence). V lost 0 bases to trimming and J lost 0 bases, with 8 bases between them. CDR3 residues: CSAREGGATNEKLFF. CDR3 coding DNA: TGCAGTGCTAGAGAAGGGGGGGCAACTAATGAAAAACTGTTTTTT.

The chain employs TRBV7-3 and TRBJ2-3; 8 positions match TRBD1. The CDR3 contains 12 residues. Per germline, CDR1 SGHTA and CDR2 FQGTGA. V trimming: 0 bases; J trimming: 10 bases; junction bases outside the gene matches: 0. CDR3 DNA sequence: TGTGCCAGCAGCTTAACGGGACAGGCGCAGTATTTT. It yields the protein CASSLTGQAQYF.

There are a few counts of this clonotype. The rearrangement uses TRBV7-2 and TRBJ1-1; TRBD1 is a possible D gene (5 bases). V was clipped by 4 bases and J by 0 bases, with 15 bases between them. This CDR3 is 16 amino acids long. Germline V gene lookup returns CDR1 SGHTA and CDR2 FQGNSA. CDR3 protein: CASSSQGAGMNTEAFF. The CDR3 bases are TGTGCCAGCAGCTCCCAAGGGGCAGGGATGAACACTGAAGCTTTCTTT. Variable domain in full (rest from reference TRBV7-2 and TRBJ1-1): GAGVSQSPSNKVTEKGKDVELRCDPISGHTALYWYRQSLGQGLEFLIYFQGNSAPDKSGLPSDRFSAERTGGSVSTLTIQRTQQEDSAVYLCASSSQGAGMNTEAFFGQGTRLTVV.

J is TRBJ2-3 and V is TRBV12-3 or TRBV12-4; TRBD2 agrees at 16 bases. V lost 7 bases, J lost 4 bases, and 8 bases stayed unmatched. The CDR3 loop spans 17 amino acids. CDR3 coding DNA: TGTGCCAGCACTTTGGGGACTAGCGGGAGGGACTCAGATACGCAGTATTTT. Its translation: CASTLGTSGRDSDTQYF.

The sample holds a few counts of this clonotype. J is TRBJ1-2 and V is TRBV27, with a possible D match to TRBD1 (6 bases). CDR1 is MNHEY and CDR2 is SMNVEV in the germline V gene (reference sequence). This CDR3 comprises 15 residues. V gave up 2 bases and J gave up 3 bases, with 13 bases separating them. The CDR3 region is CASSLSGGSDYGYTF. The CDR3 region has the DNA TGTGCCAGCAGTTTAAGCGGGGGCTCGGACTATGGCTACACCTTC.

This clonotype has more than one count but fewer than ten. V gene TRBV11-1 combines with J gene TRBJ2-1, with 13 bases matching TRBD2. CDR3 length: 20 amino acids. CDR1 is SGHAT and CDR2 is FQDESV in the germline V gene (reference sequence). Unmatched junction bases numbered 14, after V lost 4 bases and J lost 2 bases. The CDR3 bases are TGTGCCAGCAGCTCGACGATTACCCGACTAGCGGGAGGCACCTACAATGAGCAGTTCTTC. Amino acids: CASSSTITRLAGGTYNEQFF.

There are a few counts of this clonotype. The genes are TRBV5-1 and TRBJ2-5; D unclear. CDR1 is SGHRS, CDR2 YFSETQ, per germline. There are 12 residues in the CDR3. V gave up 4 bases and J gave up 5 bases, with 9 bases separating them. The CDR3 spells CASSAQGETQYF. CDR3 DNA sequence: TGCGCCAGCAGCGCCCAAGGGGAGACCCAGTACTTC.

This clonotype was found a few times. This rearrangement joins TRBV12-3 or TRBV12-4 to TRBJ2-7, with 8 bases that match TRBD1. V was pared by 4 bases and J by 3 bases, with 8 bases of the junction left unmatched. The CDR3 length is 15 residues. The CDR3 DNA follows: TGTGCCAGCAGTTCCGCCTGGACAGGGCACTACGAGCAGTACTTC. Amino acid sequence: CASSSAWTGHYEQYF.

As DNA, the CDR3 is TGCAGTGCTTCTCCCCTTATGACAGGGACCACCGGGGAGCTGTTTTTT. Translation: CSASPLMTGTTGELFF. V and J are TRBV20-1 and TRBJ2-2, with TRBD1 matching 7 bases. Germline V gives CDR1 DFQATT, CDR2 SNEGSKA (reference sequence). CDR3 length equals 16 residues. The V segment lost 5 bases and the J segment 4 bases; nucleotides outside the gene matches: 13.

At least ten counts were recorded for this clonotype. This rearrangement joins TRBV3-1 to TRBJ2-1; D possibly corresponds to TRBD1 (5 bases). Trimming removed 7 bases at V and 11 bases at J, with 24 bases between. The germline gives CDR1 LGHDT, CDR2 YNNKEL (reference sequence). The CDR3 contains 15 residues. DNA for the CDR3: TGTGCCAGCACCAAGGGGTGGGGCCCCCGAATGCAGCAGTTCTTC. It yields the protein CASTKGWGPRMQQFF.

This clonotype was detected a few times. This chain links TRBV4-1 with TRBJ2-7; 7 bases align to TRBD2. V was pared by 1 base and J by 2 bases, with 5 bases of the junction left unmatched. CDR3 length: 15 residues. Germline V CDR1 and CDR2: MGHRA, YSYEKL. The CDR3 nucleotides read TGCGCCAGCAGCCAAGTTCAGGGAGGGACCTACGAGCAGTACTTC. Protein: CASSQVQGGTYEQYF.

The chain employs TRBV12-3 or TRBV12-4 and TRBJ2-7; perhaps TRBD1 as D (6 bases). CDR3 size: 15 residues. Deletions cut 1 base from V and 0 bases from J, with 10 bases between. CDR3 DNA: TGTGCCAGCAGTTTAGGGGGGACACTCTCCTACGAGCAGTACTTC. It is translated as CASSLGGTLSYEQYF.